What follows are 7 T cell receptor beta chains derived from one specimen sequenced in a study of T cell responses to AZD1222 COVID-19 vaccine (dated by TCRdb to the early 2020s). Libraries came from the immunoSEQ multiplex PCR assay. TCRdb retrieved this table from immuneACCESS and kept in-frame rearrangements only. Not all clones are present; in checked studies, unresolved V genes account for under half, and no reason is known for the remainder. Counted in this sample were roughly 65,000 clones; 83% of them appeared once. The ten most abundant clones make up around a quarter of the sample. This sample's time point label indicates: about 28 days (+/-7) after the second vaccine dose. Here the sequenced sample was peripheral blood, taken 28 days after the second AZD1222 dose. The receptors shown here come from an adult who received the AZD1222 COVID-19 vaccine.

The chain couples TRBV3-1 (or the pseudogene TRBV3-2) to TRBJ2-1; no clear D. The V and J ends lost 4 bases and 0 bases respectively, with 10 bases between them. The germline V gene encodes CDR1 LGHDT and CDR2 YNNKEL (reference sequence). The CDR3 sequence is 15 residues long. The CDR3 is CASSPQRASYNEQFF. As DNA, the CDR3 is TGTGCCAGCAGCCCCCAAAGGGCCTCCTACAATGAGCAGTTCTTC.

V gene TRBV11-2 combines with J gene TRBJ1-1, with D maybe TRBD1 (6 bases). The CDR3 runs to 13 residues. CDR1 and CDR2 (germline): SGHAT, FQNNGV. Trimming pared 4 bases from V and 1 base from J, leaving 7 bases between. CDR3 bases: TGTGCCAGCAGCTCGGGACAGAACACTGAAGCTTTCTTT. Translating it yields CASSSGQNTEAFF. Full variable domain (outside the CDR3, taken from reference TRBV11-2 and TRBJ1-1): EAGVAQSPRYKIIEKRQSVAFWCNPISGHATLYWYQQILGQGPKLLIQFQNNGVVDDSQLPKDRFSAERLKGVDSTLKIQPAKLEDSAVYLCASSSGQNTEAFFGQGTRLTVV.

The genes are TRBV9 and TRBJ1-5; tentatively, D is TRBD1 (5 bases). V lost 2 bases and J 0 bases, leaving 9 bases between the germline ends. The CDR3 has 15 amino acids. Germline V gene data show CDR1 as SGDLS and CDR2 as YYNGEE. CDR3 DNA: TGTGCCAGCAGCGTTGGGGGTTATAGCAATCAGCCCCAGCATTTT. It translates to CASSVGGYSNQPQHF.

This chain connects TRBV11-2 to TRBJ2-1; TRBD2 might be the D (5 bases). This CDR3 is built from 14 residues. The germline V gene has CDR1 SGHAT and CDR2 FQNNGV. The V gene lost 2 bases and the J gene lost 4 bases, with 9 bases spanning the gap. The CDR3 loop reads CASSLRSGYNEQFF. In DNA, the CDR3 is TGTGCCAGCAGCTTACGTTCGGGATACAATGAGCAGTTCTTC.

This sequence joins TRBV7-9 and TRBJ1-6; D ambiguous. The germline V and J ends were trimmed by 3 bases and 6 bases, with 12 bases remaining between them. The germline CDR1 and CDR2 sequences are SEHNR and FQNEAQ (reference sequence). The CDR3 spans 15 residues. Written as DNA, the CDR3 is TGTGCCAGCAGCTTCTCCGGACGGATTAATTCACCCCTCCACTTT. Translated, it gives CASSFSGRINSPLHF.

The CDR3 is CASSKGSDTDTQYF. In nucleotides, the CDR3 is TGTGCCAGTAGTAAGGGTAGCGACACAGATACGCAGTATTTT. This chain links TRBV19 with TRBJ2-3; a possible D gene is TRBD2 (5 bases). V was shortened by 4 bases and J by 2 bases, with 10 bases between the two germline ends. The length of the CDR3 is 14 residues. Germline V gene sequence: CDR1 LNHDA, CDR2 SQIVND (reference sequence).

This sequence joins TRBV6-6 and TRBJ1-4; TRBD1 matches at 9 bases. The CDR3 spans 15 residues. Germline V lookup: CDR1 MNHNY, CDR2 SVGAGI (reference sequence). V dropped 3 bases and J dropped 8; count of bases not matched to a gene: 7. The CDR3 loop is CASSYNRGRREKLFF. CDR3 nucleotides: TGTGCCAGCAGTTATAACAGGGGGCGGAGGGAAAAACTGTTTTTT.